A selection of T cell receptor beta chains follows, all from one sample in a study of CD8+CD57+ T cells in acquired aplastic anemia. TCRdb independently ran MiXCR on the reads; one entry per CDR3 protein. This sample has roughly 240,000 distinct CDR3 sequences, with around 43% found just once. Sample: sorted CD4+, CD8+, or CD8+CD57+ T cells (not recorded which) from PBMCs. The receptors come from a human donor with aplastic anemia. The CDR3 runs from the conserved cysteine through the conserved F or W. The D gene is left open where the match is weak. For some rows the clone size is stated as once, few or many, or as a class when expanded; others skip it.

j_call clone_size d_call v_call cdr3_aa cdr3_nt
TRBJ2-1 - - TRBV6-2/TRBV6-3 CASTPTGTLNGQFF TGTGCCAGCACCCCAACCGGGACCCTCAATGGGCAGTTCTTC
TRBJ2-3 - TRBD2 TRBV11-1 CASSLASGTYADTQYF TGTGCCAGCAGCTTGGCTAGCGGGACGTATGCAGATACGCAGTATTTT
TRBJ2-7 - - TRBV4-3 CASSQTTSRDTIYEQYF TGCGCCAGCAGCCAGACTACGTCCCGGGACACCATCTACGAGCAGTACTTC
TRBJ1-1 many - TRBV7-9 CASSSHMGGREGAEAFF TGTGCCAGCAGCTCACATATGGGTGGCAGGGAAGGTGCTGAAGCTTTCTTT
TRBJ2-3 - - TRBV24-1 CATSDSGDRTDTQYF TGTGCCACCAGTGATTCAGGGGATCGCACAGATACGCAGTATTTT
TRBJ2-3 many TRBD2 TRBV5-5 CASSLAGGADTQYF TGTGCCAGCAGCTTGGCTGGGGGGGCAGATACGCAGTATTTT
TRBJ1-1 many - TRBV20-1 CSAREGGSTEAFF TGCAGTGCTAGAGAGGGAGGAAGCACTGAAGCTTTCTTT
TRBJ2-7 - TRBD1 TRBV14 CASSPWDRTYEQYF TGTGCCAGCAGCCCTTGGGACAGGACCTACGAGCAGTACTTC
TRBJ2-1 many - TRBV7-9 CASSSGLILFRFF TGTGCCAGCAGCTCGGGACTTATCCTTTTTCGGTTCTTC
TRBJ2-7 - - TRBV15 CATSTPGRAGEQYF TGTGCCACCAGCACGCCGGGACGGGCCGGGGAGCAGTACTTC
TRBJ2-3 - TRBD1 TRBV10-3 CAIRIGQDSPDTQYF TGTGCCATCAGGATAGGACAGGACAGCCCAGATACGCAGTATTTT
TRBJ2-3 - - TRBV12-3/TRBV12-4 CASSKDRTSTDTQYF TGTGCCAGCAGCAAGGACAGAACTAGCACAGATACGCAGTATTTT
TRBJ2-1 - - TRBV5-5 CASSLVGVSHLNEQFF TGTGCCAGCAGCTTGGTGGGGGTATCCCACCTGAATGAGCAGTTCTTC
TRBJ2-3 few - TRBV9 CASSGRGAGTDTQYF TGTGCCAGCAGCGGACGGGGGGCGGGCACAGATACGCAGTATTTT
TRBJ1-1 many - TRBV4-3 CASSQDGENTEAFF TGCGCCAGCAGCCAAGACGGGGAGAACACTGAAGCTTTCTTT
TRBJ2-1 few - TRBV4-2 CASSQDGKGEQFF TGTGCCAGCAGCCAAGATGGTAAGGGTGAGCAGTTCTTC
TRBJ1-6 - - TRBV20-1 CSARGSNAGNSPLHF TGCAGTGCTAGAGGGAGCAACGCAGGAAATTCACCCCTCCACTTT
TRBJ2-7 few TRBD2 TRBV20-1 CSARDPSTSGYEQYF TGCAGTGCTAGAGACCCCTCGACTAGCGGCTACGAGCAGTACTTC
TRBJ2-7 few - TRBV27 CASGSPAVLGEQYF TGTGCCAGCGGCTCCCCTGCTGTGTTGGGCGAGCAGTACTTC
TRBJ1-2 few - TRBV10-3 CAISESGFGFSYTF TGTGCCATCAGTGAGTCAGGCTTTGGATTTTCTTACACCTTC
TRBJ1-4 - - TRBV7-2 CASSLESAGNEKLFF TGTGCCAGCAGCCTAGAATCAGCAGGGAATGAAAAACTGTTTTTT
TRBJ1-2 - - TRBV7-8 CASSFGGRGGYTF TGTGCCAGCAGTTTTGGGGGGAGGGGTGGCTACACCTTC
TRBJ2-2 many - TRBV12-3/TRBV12-4 CASGLAGELFF TGTGCCAGCGGGTTGGCCGGGGAGCTGTTTTTT
TRBJ1-1 - - TRBV20-1 CSASDVTGFNTEAFF TGCAGTGCTAGTGACGTTACAGGTTTCAACACTGAAGCTTTCTTT
TRBJ2-3 - - TRBV24-1 CATRSGTDTQYF TGTGCCACCAGATCGGGGACAGATACGCAGTATTTT
TRBJ1-2 many TRBD1 TRBV9 CASSPGQGSNYGYTF TGTGCCAGCAGCCCGGGACAGGGAAGTAACTATGGCTACACCTTC
TRBJ2-6 - - TRBV2 CASSLVGARANVLTF TGTGCCAGCAGCTTGGTAGGGGCGAGGGCCAACGTCCTGACTTTC
TRBJ2-3 - TRBD1 TRBV20-1 CSARAGTGRTDTQYF TGCAGTGCTAGAGCCGGGACAGGACGCACAGATACGCAGTATTTT
TRBJ2-7 - - TRBV20-1 CSARDRTYEQYF TGCAGTGCTAGGGACCGGACCTACGAGCAGTACTTC
TRBJ1-6 few TRBD1 TRBV10-1 CAGRTGVDSPLHF TGCGCCGGACGGACAGGGGTTGATTCACCCCTCCACTTT
TRBJ1-1 many - TRBV15 CATSIRSNTEAFF TGTGCCACCAGCATACGATCAAACACTGAAGCTTTCTTT
TRBJ2-7 few TRBD2 TRBV28 CASSEGTSGFSYEQYF TGTGCCAGCAGTGAGGGGACTAGCGGGTTTTCCTACGAGCAGTACTTC
TRBJ2-3 - TRBD2 TRBV20-1 CSASLRLAGTDTQYF TGCAGTGCCTCACTTCGACTAGCGGGCACAGATACGCAGTATTTT
TRBJ2-1 - - TRBV6-4 CASSVGPWGLNEQFF TGTGCCAGCAGTGTAGGGCCCTGGGGCCTCAATGAGCAGTTCTTC
TRBJ2-5 - - TRBV7-2 CASSLETGQWETQYF TGTGCCAGCAGCTTAGAGACAGGCCAGTGGGAGACCCAGTACTTC
TRBJ2-3 - - TRBV5-8 CASGVRVRAADTQYF TGTGCCAGCGGGGTAAGGGTCAGGGCGGCAGATACGCAGTATTTT
TRBJ2-7 - TRBD2 TRBV7-8 CASSSGTSGSPYEQYF TGTGCCAGCAGCTCGGGAACTAGCGGGAGCCCCTACGAGCAGTACTTC
TRBJ2-7 - - TRBV6-4 CASSDGPGPQYEQYF TGTGCCAGCAGTGACGGCCCGGGACCCCAATACGAGCAGTACTTC